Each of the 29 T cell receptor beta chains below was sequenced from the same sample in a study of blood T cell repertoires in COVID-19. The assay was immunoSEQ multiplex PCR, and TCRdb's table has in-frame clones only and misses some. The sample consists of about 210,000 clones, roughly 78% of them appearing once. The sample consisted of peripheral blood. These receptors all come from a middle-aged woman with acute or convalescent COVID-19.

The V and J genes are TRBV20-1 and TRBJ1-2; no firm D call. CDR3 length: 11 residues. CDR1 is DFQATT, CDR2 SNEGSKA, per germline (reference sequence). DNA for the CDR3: TGCAGGATCGAGGGTACCTATGGCTACACCTTC. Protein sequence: CRIEGTYGYTF.

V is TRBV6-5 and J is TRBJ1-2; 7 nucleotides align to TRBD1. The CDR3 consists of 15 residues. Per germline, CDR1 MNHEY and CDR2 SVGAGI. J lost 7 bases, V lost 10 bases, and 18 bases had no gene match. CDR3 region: CAIQLRTGGHPGYTF. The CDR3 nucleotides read TGTGCCATACAATTACGGACAGGCGGCCATCCTGGCTACACCTTC.

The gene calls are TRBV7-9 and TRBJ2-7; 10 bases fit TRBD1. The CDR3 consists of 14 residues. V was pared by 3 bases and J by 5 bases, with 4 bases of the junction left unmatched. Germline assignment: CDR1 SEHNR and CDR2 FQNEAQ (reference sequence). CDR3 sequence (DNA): TGTGCCAGCAGCTTGGGACAGGGGCGCCACGAGCAGTACTTC. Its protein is CASSLGQGRHEQYF.

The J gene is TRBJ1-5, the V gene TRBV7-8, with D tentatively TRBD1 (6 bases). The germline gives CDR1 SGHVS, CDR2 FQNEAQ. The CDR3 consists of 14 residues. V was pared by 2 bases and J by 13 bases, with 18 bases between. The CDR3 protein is CASSLTRDTGPQHF. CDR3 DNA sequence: TGTGCCAGCAGCTTAACCCGGGACACAGGGCCGCAGCATTTT. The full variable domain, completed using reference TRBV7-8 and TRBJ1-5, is GAGVSQSPRYKVAKRGQDVALRCDPISGHVSLFWYQQALGQGPEFLTYFQNEAQLDKSGLPSDRFFAERPEGSVSTLKIQRTQQEDSAVYLCASSLTRDTGPQHFGDGTRLSIL.

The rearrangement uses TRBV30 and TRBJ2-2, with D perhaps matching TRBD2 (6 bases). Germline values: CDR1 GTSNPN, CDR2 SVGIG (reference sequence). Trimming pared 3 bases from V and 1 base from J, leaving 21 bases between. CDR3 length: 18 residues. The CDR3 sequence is CAWSLGSQLTQNTGELFF. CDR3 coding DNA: TGTGCCTGGAGCCTCGGGAGTCAATTGACCCAGAACACCGGGGAGCTGTTTTTT.

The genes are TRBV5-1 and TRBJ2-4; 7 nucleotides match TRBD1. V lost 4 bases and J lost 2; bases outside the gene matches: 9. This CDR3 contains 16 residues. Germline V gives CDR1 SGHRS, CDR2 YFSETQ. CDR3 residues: CASSLTGFSTKNIQYF. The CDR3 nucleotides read TGCGCCAGCAGCCTGACAGGGTTTAGCACCAAAAACATTCAGTACTTC.

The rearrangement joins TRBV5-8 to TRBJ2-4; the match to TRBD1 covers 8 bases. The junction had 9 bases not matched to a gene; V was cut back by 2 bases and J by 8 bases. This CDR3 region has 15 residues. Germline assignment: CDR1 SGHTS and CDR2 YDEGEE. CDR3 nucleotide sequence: TGTGCCAGCAGCTTATCCGGGACAGGCCGGGACATTCAGTACTTC. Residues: CASSLSGTGRDIQYF. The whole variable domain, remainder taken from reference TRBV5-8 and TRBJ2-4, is EAGVTQSPTHLIKTRGQQATLRCSPISGHTSVYWYQQALGLGLQFLLWYDEGEERNRGNFPPRFSGRQFPNYSSELNVNALELEDSALYLCASSLSGTGRDIQYFGAGTRLSVL.

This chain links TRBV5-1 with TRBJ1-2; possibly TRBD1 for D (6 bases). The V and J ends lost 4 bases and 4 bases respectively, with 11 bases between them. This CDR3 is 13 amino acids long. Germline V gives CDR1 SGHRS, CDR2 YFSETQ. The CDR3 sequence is CASSPGEGYGYTF. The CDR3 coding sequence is TGCGCCAGCAGCCCAGGGGAAGGCTATGGCTACACCTTC.

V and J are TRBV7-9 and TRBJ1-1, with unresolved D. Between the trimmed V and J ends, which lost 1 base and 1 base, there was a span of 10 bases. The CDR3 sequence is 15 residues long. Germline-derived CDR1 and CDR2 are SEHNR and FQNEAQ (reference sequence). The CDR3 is CASSLGRRSNTEAFF. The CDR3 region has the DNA TGTGCCAGCAGCTTAGGTCGCCGGTCGAACACTGAAGCTTTCTTT. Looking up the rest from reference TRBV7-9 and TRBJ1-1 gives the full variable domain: DTGVSQNPRHKITKRGQNVTFRCDPISEHNRLYWYRQTLGQGPEFLTYFQNEAQLEKSRLLSDRFSAERPKGSFSTLEIQRTEQGDSAMYLCASSLGRRSNTEAFFGQGTRLTVV.

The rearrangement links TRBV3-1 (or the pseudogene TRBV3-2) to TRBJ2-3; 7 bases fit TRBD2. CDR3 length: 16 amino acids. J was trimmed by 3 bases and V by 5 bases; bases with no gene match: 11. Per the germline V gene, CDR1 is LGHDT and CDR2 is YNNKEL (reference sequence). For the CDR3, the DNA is TGTGCCAGCAGCAGGACGGACCTAGCGGTTACAGATACGCAGTATTTT. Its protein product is CASSRTDLAVTDTQYF.

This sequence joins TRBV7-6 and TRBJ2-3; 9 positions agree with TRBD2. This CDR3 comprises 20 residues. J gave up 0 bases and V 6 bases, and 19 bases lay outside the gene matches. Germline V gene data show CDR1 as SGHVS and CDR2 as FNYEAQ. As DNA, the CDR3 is TGTGCCAGCAGTCATAGCGGGAGAAGATTAAAATCCTATAGCACAGATACGCAGTATTTT. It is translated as CASSHSGRRLKSYSTDTQYF.

The CDR3 DNA reads as TGTGCCAGCAGCTTCAGCGGGAACGAACGCAATGAGCAGTTCTTC. Translated: CASSFSGNERNEQFF. V gene TRBV7-2 combines with J gene TRBJ2-1; 7 bases map to TRBD2. This CDR3 contains 15 residues. The J segment lost 6 bases and the V segment lost 3 bases, leaving 8 bases of the junction unmatched. The germline V gene has CDR1 SGHTA and CDR2 FQGNSA.

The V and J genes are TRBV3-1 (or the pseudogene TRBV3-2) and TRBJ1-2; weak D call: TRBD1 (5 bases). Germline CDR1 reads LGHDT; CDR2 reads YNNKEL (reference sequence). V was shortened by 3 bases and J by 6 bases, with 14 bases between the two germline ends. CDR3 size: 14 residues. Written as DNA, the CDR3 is TGTGCCAGCAGCCAGGCGGGGGTAGAGGATGGCTACACCTTC. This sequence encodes CASSQAGVEDGYTF.

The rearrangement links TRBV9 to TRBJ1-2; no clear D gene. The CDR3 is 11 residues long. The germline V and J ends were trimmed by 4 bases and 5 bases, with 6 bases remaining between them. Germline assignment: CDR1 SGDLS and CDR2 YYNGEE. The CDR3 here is CASSRVYGYTF. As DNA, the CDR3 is TGTGCCAGCAGCCGCGTGTATGGCTACACCTTC.

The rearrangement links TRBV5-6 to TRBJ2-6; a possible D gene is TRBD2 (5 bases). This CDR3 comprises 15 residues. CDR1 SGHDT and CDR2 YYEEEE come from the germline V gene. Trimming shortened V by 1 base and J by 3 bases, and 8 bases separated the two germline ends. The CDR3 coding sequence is TGTGCCAGCAGCTTGCTAGGGAGTGGGGCCAACGTCCTGACTTTC. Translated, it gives CASSLLGSGANVLTF. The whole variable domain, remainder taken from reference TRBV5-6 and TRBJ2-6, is DAGVTQSPTHLIKTRGQQVTLRCSPKSGHDTVSWYQQALGQGPQFIFQYYEEEERQRGNFPDRFSGHQFPNYSSELNVNALLLGDSALYLCASSLLGSGANVLTFGAGSRLTVL.

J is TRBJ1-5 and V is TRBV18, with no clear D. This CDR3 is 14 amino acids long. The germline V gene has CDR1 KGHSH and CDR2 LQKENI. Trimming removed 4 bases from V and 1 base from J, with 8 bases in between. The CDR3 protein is CASSLPGSNQPQHF. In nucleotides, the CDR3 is TGTGCCAGCTCACTGCCCGGGAGCAATCAGCCCCAGCATTTT.

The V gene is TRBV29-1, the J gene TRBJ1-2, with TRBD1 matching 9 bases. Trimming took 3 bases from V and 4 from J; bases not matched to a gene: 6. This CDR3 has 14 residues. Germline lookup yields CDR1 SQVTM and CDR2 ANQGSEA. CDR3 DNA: TGCAGCGTTGATGGTACGGGACAGGGCTATGGCTACACCTTC. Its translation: CSVDGTGQGYGYTF.

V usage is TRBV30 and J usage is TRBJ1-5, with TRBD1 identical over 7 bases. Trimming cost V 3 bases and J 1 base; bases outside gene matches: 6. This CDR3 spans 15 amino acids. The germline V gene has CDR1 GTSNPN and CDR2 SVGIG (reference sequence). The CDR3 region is CAWRLGTASNQPQHF. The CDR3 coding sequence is TGTGCCTGGAGGCTTGGGACAGCAAGCAATCAGCCCCAGCATTTT.

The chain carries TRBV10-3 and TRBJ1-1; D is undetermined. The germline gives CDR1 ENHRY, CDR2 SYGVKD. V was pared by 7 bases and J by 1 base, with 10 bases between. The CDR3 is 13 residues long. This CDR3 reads CAIKAAGNTEAFF. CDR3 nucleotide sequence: TGTGCCATCAAAGCGGCAGGGAACACTGAAGCTTTCTTT.

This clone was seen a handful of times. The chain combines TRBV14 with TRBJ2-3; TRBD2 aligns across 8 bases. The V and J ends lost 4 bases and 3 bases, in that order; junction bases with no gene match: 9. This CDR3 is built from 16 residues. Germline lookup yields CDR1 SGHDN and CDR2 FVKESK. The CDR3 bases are TGTGCCAGCAGCCCCTCTCCGGGAGGGGGGACAGATACGCAGTATTTT. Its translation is CASSPSPGGGTDTQYF.

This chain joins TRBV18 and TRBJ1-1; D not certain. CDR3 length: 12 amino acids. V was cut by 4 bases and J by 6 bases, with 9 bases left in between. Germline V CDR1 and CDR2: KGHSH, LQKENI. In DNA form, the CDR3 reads TGTGCCAGCTCACAACTAGGCGCTGAAGCTTTCTTT. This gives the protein CASSQLGAEAFF.

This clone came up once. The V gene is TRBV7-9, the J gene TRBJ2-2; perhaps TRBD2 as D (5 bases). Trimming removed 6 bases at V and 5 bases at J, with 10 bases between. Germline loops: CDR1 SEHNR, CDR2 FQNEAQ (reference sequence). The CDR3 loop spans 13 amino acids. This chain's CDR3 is CASSPLATGELFF. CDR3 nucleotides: TGTGCCAGCAGTCCTTTAGCGACCGGGGAGCTGTTTTTT.

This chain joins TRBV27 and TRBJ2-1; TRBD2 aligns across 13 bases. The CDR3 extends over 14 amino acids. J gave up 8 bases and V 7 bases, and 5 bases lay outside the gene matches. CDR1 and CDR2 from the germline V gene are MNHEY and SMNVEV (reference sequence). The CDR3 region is CASTGTSGIYEQFF. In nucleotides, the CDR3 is TGTGCCAGCACCGGGACTAGCGGGATATATGAGCAGTTCTTC.

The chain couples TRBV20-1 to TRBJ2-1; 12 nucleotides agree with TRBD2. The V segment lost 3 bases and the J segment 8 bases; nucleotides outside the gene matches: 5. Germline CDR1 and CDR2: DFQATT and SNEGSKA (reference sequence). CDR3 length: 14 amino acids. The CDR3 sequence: CSASGLAGRYEQFF. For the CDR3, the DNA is TGCAGTGCTAGTGGACTAGCGGGACGCTATGAGCAGTTCTTC.

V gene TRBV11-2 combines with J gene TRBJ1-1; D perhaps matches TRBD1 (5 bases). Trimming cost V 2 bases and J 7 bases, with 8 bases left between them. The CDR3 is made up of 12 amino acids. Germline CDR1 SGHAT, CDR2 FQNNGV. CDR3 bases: TGTGCCAGCAGCTTAAGACAGTTTGAAGCTTTCTTT. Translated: CASSLRQFEAFF.

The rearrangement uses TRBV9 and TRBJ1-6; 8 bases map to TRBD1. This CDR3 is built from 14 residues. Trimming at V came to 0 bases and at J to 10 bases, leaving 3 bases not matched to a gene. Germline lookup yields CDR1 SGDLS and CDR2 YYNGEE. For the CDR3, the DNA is TGTGCCAGCAGCGTAGGGACAGGGCGGTCACCCCTCCACTTT. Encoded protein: CASSVGTGRSPLHF.

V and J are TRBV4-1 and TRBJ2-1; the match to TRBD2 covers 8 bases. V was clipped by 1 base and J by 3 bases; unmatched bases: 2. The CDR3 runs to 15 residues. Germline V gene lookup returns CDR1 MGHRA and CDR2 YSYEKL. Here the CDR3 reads CASSQVSGSYNEQFF. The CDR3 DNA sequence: TGCGCCAGCAGCCAAGTGAGCGGGAGCTACAATGAGCAGTTCTTC.

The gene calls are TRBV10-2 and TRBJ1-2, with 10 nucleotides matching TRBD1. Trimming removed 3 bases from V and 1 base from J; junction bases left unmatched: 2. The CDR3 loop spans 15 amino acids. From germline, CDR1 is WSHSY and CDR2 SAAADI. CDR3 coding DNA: TGCGCCAGCAGTGAAGACAGGGGGCTTAACTATGGCTACACCTTC. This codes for CASSEDRGLNYGYTF.

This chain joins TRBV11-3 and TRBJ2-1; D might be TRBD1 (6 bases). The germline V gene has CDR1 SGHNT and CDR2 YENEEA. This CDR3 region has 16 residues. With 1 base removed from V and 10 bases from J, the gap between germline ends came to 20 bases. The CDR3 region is CASSLGFRGLTVEQFF. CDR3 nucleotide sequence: TGTGCCAGCAGCTTAGGTTTCAGGGGCCTGACGGTGGAGCAGTTCTTC.